The 11 T cell receptor beta chains given below trace back to one sample, sequenced in a study of PD-L1 blockade in urothelial cancer. The time point here: pretreatment peripheral blood. The protocol was immunoSEQ multiplex PCR, while the TCRdb copy is restricted to in-frame clones and leaves out a portion. Of 55,000 to 75,000 clones listed, roughly 77% are singletons. The sequences come from PBMCs, collected around atezolizumab (anti-PD-L1) treatment. These receptors all come from a man between 70 and 80 years old with urothelial cancer.

This sequence joins TRBV29-1 and TRBJ1-1, with TRBD1 matching over 7 bases. This CDR3 is built from 13 residues. J gave up 1 base and V 6 bases, and 5 bases lay outside the gene matches. The germline V gene encodes CDR1 SQVTM and CDR2 ANQGSEA. CDR3 in amino acids: CSVRDSWNTEAFF. The CDR3 nucleotides are TGCAGCGTCCGGGACAGTTGGAACACTGAAGCTTTCTTT. Drawing the rest from reference TRBV29-1 and TRBJ1-1, the complete variable domain is SAVISQKPSRDICQRGTSLTIQCQVDSQVTMMFWYRQQPGQSLTLIATANQGSEATYESGFVIDKFPISRPNLTFSTLTVSNMSPEDSSIYLCSVRDSWNTEAFFGQGTRLTVV.

This rearrangement joins TRBV7-2 to TRBJ2-3, with 8 bases fitting TRBD2. Germline V gives CDR1 SGHTA, CDR2 FQGNSA. V was pared by 4 bases and J by 4 bases, with 4 bases of the junction left unmatched. The CDR3 has 14 amino acids. In DNA form, the CDR3 reads TGTGCCAGCAGCTCGGGGGGGGGTGCAGATACGCAGTATTTT. This encodes CASSSGGGADTQYF. The full variable domain, rest sourced from reference TRBV7-2 and TRBJ2-3, is GAGVSQSPSNKVTEKGKDVELRCDPISGHTALYWYRQSLGQGLEFLIYFQGNSAPDKSGLPSDRFSAERTGGSVSTLTIQRTQQEDSAVYLCASSSGGGADTQYFGPGTRLTVL.

The chain joins TRBV7-3 to TRBJ1-2, with unresolved D. Germline V gene data show CDR1 as SGHTA and CDR2 as FQGTGA. The V end was cut by 3 bases, the J end by 4 bases, with 6 bases between. This CDR3 spans 12 amino acids. The CDR3 loop is CASSFESYGYTF. DNA for the CDR3: TGTGCCAGCAGCTTCGAGTCCTATGGCTACACCTTC.

The CDR3 DNA reads TGTGCCAGCAGGAGACAGGGTGGGTATGGCTACACCTTC. Amino acid sequence: CASRRQGGYGYTF. The chain has TRBV28 and TRBJ1-2; 7 positions agree with TRBD1. The ends lost 6 bases at V and 5 bases at J; junction bases unmatched: 6. From germline, CDR1 is MDHEN and CDR2 SYDVKM. The CDR3 covers 13 residues.

V and J are TRBV28 and TRBJ1-1; 9 bases match TRBD1. Germline V CDR1 and CDR2: MDHEN, SYDVKM. V was clipped by 7 bases and J by 7 bases; unmatched bases: 16. The CDR3 is made up of 16 amino acids. The CDR3 region has the DNA TGTGCCAGCAACACCCTACAGGGGGCGAATTTTGATGAAGCTTTCTTT. The encoded protein is CASNTLQGANFDEAFF.

This clone was seen only a few times. This rearrangement joins TRBV5-4 to TRBJ2-7; 9 nucleotides line up with TRBD2. V trimming: 5 bases; J trimming: 5 bases; junction bases outside the gene matches: 11. The CDR3 extends over 15 amino acids. The germline V gene encodes CDR1 SGHNT and CDR2 YYREEE (reference sequence). CDR3 amino acids: CASRNLAGEYNEQYF. For the CDR3, the DNA is TGTGCCAGCAGAAATTTAGCGGGAGAGTATAACGAGCAGTACTTC.

The chain combines TRBV7-6 with TRBJ2-3, with 7 bases identical to TRBD2. The V gene end was trimmed by 5 bases and the J gene end by 2 bases; junction bases not matched to a gene: 4. Germline V gives CDR1 SGHVS, CDR2 FNYEAQ. The CDR3 sequence is 14 residues long. The CDR3: CASSVSGSTDTQYF. DNA for the CDR3: TGTGCCAGCAGCGTTAGCGGGTCCACAGATACGCAGTATTTT. The full variable domain, completed using reference TRBV7-6 and TRBJ2-3, is GAGVSQSPRYKVTKRGQDVALRCDPISGHVSLYWYRQALGQGPEFLTYFNYEAQQDKSGLPNDRFSAERPEGSISTLTIQRTEQRDSAMYRCASSVSGSTDTQYFGPGTRLTVL.

The chain uses TRBV4-3 and TRBJ2-1; 9 nucleotides align to TRBD2. The J segment lost 6 bases and the V segment lost 1 base, leaving 10 bases of the junction unmatched. The CDR3 consists of 17 residues. The germline CDR1 and CDR2 sequences are LGHNA and YSLEER. CDR3 sequence: CASSQGLLGGRGNEQFF. The CDR3 DNA follows: TGCGCCAGCAGCCAAGGGTTACTAGGCGGGAGGGGCAATGAGCAGTTCTTC.

This clone appeared a single time. The chain recombines TRBV18 with TRBJ1-5; D ambiguous. This CDR3 is 16 amino acids long. V lost 2 bases, J lost 6 bases, and 17 bases lay in between. Germline CDR1 reads KGHSH; CDR2 reads LQKENI. The CDR3: CASSPFEGSAGQPQHF. CDR3 in DNA: TGTGCCAGCTCACCATTTGAGGGTTCGGCGGGTCAGCCCCAGCATTTT.

The V gene is TRBV5-6, the J gene TRBJ1-5; a weak D match, TRBD1 (5 bases). From germline, CDR1 is SGHDT and CDR2 YYEEEE. Trimming pared 0 bases from V and 4 bases from J, leaving 8 bases between. CDR3 size: 14 residues. The CDR3 DNA reads TGTGCCAGCAGCTTGGGGGCAGGGAATCAGCCCCAGCATTTT. As protein: CASSLGAGNQPQHF.

This sequence joins TRBV10-1 and TRBJ2-2; 9 positions match TRBD1. Per germline, CDR1 WNHNN and CDR2 SYGVQD (reference sequence). With 0 bases clipped from V and 5 bases from J, the junction kept 4 bases outside the gene matches. This CDR3 is 16 amino acids long. Written as DNA, the CDR3 is TGCGCCAGCAGTGAGTCCCTTGGACAGGGGACCGGGGAGCTGTTTTTT. It specifies CASSESLGQGTGELFF.